The clone carrying this T cell receptor beta chain was counted at least ten times. Its target is not known. The time point is: patch test 2, 6 weeks after DPC sensitization. As to treatment: therapeutic diphenylcyclopropenone sensitization with weekly scalp DPC. V was cut by 4 bases and J by 1 base, with 21 bases left in between. The CDR3 runs 18 residues. Per germline, CDR1 PRHDT and CDR2 FYEKMQ (reference sequence). The sample comes from a study of human T cells and chemical hapten exposure. Overall study: Patients' scalps got diphenylcyclopropenone weekly throughout the roughly 25-week study. Findings and caveats of the study: Relative to controls, expanded TCRs formed significantly more large CDR3 similarity clusters.

TCRdb passed the RACE reads through MiXCR, listing each CDR3 protein once. The table shows 73,000 or so distinct CDR3 sequences, with 8.5% to 9% occurring only once. This chain uses TRBV13 with TRBJ2-3; D not certain. The clonotype originates from a woman aged 45 to 65 with alopecia areata. Some clones in this sample may be carry-over from other donors' samples. Sequencing used whole blood, obtained in connection with sensitization to the hapten diphenylcyclopropenone (DPC). In DNA form, the CDR3 reads TGTGCCAGCAGCTCTTGTAAACGACTCTCCGGGTGCACAGATACGCAGTATTTT. This sequence encodes CASSSCKRLSGCTDTQYF.